Listed below are T cell receptor beta chains from one sample, sequenced in a study of shared clonotypes between healthy human individuals. The repertoire was sequenced with immunoSEQ multiplex PCR; TCRdb's copy has only in-frame clones and lacks some. The sample shows over a million clones, about 77% of them seen only once. The sequenced material came from memory CD4+ T cells sorted from blood. Receptors originate from a young man in good health. Each CDR3 is given with its conserved first and last residue. The D gene is left open where the match is weak. Rows give clone size only sometimes, using once, few, many, or a class for an expanded clone.

TRBD1 few TRBJ2-7 TRBV29-1 TGCAGCGCCTCGACAGGGACCCTCTACGAGCAGTACTTC CSASTGTLYEQYF
- - TRBJ2-7 TRBV1 TGCACCAGCACCCGCCGGGACTCGGAGTGCGAGCAGTACTTC CTSTRRDSECEQYF
- - TRBJ1-1 TRBV11-2 TGTGCCAGCATCCCACAGGGACGGGCCACTGAAGCTTTCTTT CASIPQGRATEAFF
TRBD1 - TRBJ2-5 TRBV5-1 TGCGCCAGCAGCCCGAGACAGGGGGATGTAGCGACCCAGTACTTC CASSPRQGDVATQYF
TRBD1 - TRBJ2-3 TRBV5-4 TGTGCCAGCAGTTCTCAGACAGGGAGAGATACGCAGTATTTT CASSSQTGRDTQYF
- - TRBJ2-7 TRBV27 TGTGCCACCTCGACGCCAGGGGTTTCCTACGAGCAGTACTTC CATSTPGVSYEQYF
- few TRBJ2-2 TRBV4-3 TGCGCCAGCAGCCAAGAGTACCCCGGGGAGCTGTTTTTT CASSQEYPGELFF
TRBD1 - TRBJ2-7 TRBV5-6 TGTGCCAGCAGCAGACAGGGGACAAGCTCCTACGAGCAGTACTTC CASSRQGTSSYEQYF
TRBD1 - TRBJ2-7 TRBV5-5 TGTGCCAGCAGCTGGCATCCACCGGGACAGGGGTACGAGCAGTACTTC CASSWHPPGQGYEQYF
- - TRBJ2-3 TRBV27 TGTGCCAGCAGTGCTGGGCCCACAGGTCTCGCCACAGATACGCAGTATTTT CASSAGPTGLATDTQYF
- - TRBJ1-2 TRBV5-1 TGCGCCAGCAGCCCGACCGGGAACTATGGCTACACCTTC CASSPTGNYGYTF
- - TRBJ1-1 TRBV30 TGTGCCTGGAGTGGTCAGGCACACGGGAACACTGAAGCTTTCTTT CAWSGQAHGNTEAFF
TRBD1 - TRBJ1-1 TRBV11-1 TGTGCCAGCAGCTTAGAAGGGGGCAACACTGAAGCTTTCTTT CASSLEGGNTEAFF
TRBD1 once TRBJ2-4 TRBV6-1 TGTGCCAGCAGTGACCGTACAGGGGGGAAAAACATTCAGTACTTC CASSDRTGGKNIQYF
- - TRBJ2-7 TRBV6-5 TGTGCCAGCAAACCACCGGGACTCGACGAGCAGTACTTC CASKPPGLDEQYF
- - TRBJ2-7 TRBV7-4 TGTGCCAGCAGCAGGGTTAACGACCGCGAGCAGTACTTC CASSRVNDREQYF
TRBD1 - TRBJ1-3 TRBV2 TGTGCCAGCAGAGGCGACAGGGGATCGGGAAACACCATATATTTT CASRGDRGSGNTIYF
- - TRBJ1-6 TRBV27 TGTGCCAGCAGTTTGGGGCGGGTTGGGGTCAGCTCCTATAATTCACCCCTCCACTTT CASSLGRVGVSSYNSPLHF
TRBD2 - TRBJ2-2 TRBV9 TGTGCCAGCAGCGTAAGCGGGGGGGCCGCCGGGGAGCTGTTTTTT CASSVSGGAAGELFF
- - TRBJ2-5 TRBV10-1 TGCGCCAGCAGTGAAATGAGAGAGGGAAGGACCCAGTACTTC CASSEMREGRTQYF
TRBD2 - TRBJ2-7 TRBV7-2 TGTGCCAGCAGCGCCGGGACTAGTCCCTTCTACGAGCAGTACTTC CASSAGTSPFYEQYF